These T cell receptor beta chains were read from a single sample in a study of blood T cells in healthy people across ages. TCRdb re-analysed the 5' RACE reads in MiXCR, keeping a single row per CDR3 protein. In the table there are about 780,000 distinct CDR3 sequences, roughly 46% of which are singletons. Input material: blood. Source of these receptors: a man aged 80 or over in good health. CDR3s include the opening cysteine and the closing phenylalanine or tryptophan. The order of the fields is CDR3 protein, CDR3 DNA, V gene, clone size, D gene, J gene. The D gene is left open where the match is weak. Only part of the rows carry a size: once, few, many, or a class if the clone is expanded.

cdr3_aa: CASSYTSAAYGQYF
cdr3_nt: TGTGCCAGCAGCTACACTAGCGCAGCCTACGGGCAGTACTTC
v_call: TRBV7-2
clone_size: once
d_call: TRBD2
j_call: TRBJ2-7

cdr3_aa: CASRTRDSSYNEQYF
cdr3_nt: TGTGCCAGCAGAACACGGGACAGCTCCTACAATGAGCAGTACTTC
v_call: TRBV7-8
clone_size: NA
d_call: TRBD1
j_call: TRBJ2-7

cdr3_aa: CASSLLGEAFF
cdr3_nt: TGTGCCAGCAGCTTACTGGGGGAAGCTTTCTTT
v_call: TRBV7-2
clone_size: NA
d_call: NA
j_call: TRBJ1-1

cdr3_aa: CTSSLSGRYPYEQYF
cdr3_nt: TGTACCAGCAGTTTGAGCGGGAGATACCCCTACGAGCAGTACTTC
v_call: TRBV12-3/TRBV12-4
clone_size: NA
d_call: TRBD2
j_call: TRBJ2-7

cdr3_aa: CASSPQGYGYNEQYF
cdr3_nt: TGTGCCAGCAGTCCACAGGGCTATGGCTACAATGAGCAGTACTTC
v_call: TRBV12-3/TRBV12-4
clone_size: NA
d_call: NA
j_call: TRBJ2-7

cdr3_aa: CASSSPRTSGRPYSYNEQFF
cdr3_nt: TGTGCCAGCAGCTCACCCCGGACTAGCGGGAGGCCCTATTCCTACAATGAGCAGTTCTTC
v_call: TRBV7-2
clone_size: NA
d_call: TRBD2
j_call: TRBJ2-1

cdr3_aa: CASSLAAGNTGELFF
cdr3_nt: TGTGCCAGCAGCTTAGCCGCAGGGAACACCGGGGAGCTGTTTTTT
v_call: TRBV7-2
clone_size: NA
d_call: NA
j_call: TRBJ2-2

cdr3_aa: CASSFGQGRAYEQYF
cdr3_nt: TGTGCCAGCAGTTTTGGACAGGGGAGGGCCTACGAGCAGTACTTC
v_call: TRBV12-3/TRBV12-4
clone_size: NA
d_call: TRBD1
j_call: TRBJ2-7

cdr3_aa: CSARQTSGSFTDTQYF
cdr3_nt: TGCAGTGCTAGACAAACTAGCGGGAGCTTCACAGATACGCAGTATTTT
v_call: TRBV20-1
clone_size: NA
d_call: TRBD2
j_call: TRBJ2-3

cdr3_aa: CASSFAGGTLSYEQYF
cdr3_nt: TGTGCCAGCAGCTTCGCAGGGGGTACCCTCTCCTACGAGCAGTACTTC
v_call: TRBV7-9
clone_size: NA
d_call: TRBD1
j_call: TRBJ2-7

cdr3_aa: CASSPESSEQYF
cdr3_nt: TGTGCCAGCAGCCCTGAATCTAGTGAGCAGTACTTC
v_call: TRBV7-2
clone_size: NA
d_call: NA
j_call: TRBJ2-5

cdr3_aa: CSVAQREARSETQYF
cdr3_nt: TGCAGCGTTGCCCAGAGGGAGGCCCGATCGGAGACCCAGTACTTC
v_call: TRBV29-1
clone_size: NA
d_call: NA
j_call: TRBJ2-5

cdr3_aa: CASSFTDAQYF
cdr3_nt: TGTGCCAGCTCATTTACAGATGCGCAGTATTTT
v_call: TRBV12-3/TRBV12-4
clone_size: NA
d_call: NA
j_call: TRBJ2-3

cdr3_aa: CASSPAGWGNQPQHF
cdr3_nt: TGTGCCAGCAGCCCCGCCGGCTGGGGCAATCAGCCCCAGCATTTT
v_call: TRBV12-3/TRBV12-4
clone_size: NA
d_call: NA
j_call: TRBJ1-5

cdr3_aa: CASSRTGGQNQPQHF
cdr3_nt: TGTGCCAGCAGTAGGACAGGGGGCCAGAATCAGCCCCAGCATTTT
v_call: TRBV2
clone_size: few
d_call: TRBD1
j_call: TRBJ1-5

cdr3_aa: CASSYLGGTTREQFF
cdr3_nt: TGTGCCAGCAGTTATCTTGGCGGTACGACGAGGGAGCAGTTCTTC
v_call: TRBV27
clone_size: few
d_call: NA
j_call: TRBJ2-1

cdr3_aa: CSDDRAPYEQYF
cdr3_nt: TGCAGTGACGACAGGGCACCCTACGAGCAGTACTTC
v_call: TRBV20-1
clone_size: NA
d_call: TRBD1
j_call: TRBJ2-7

cdr3_aa: CSAGRLAAGTDTQYF
cdr3_nt: TGCAGTGCTGGAAGGCTAGCGGCGGGGACAGATACGCAGTATTTT
v_call: TRBV20-1
clone_size: NA
d_call: TRBD2
j_call: TRBJ2-3

cdr3_aa: CASKTSGTGELFF
cdr3_nt: TGTGCCAGCAAGACTAGCGGTACCGGGGAGCTGTTTTTT
v_call: TRBV25-1
clone_size: NA
d_call: TRBD2
j_call: TRBJ2-2

cdr3_aa: CASSLGLTSAGTGEQFF
cdr3_nt: TGCGCCAGCAGCTTGGGTCTTACAAGCGCGGGGACAGGTGAGCAGTTCTTC
v_call: TRBV5-4
clone_size: NA
d_call: TRBD1
j_call: TRBJ2-1

cdr3_aa: CASSLSITSTRELFF
cdr3_nt: TGTGCCAGCAGCTTATCGATAACCTCCACTCGGGAACTGTTTTTT
v_call: TRBV7-6
clone_size: NA
d_call: NA
j_call: TRBJ1-4

cdr3_aa: CASSSDRPPGYF
cdr3_nt: TGCGCCAGCAGCAGCGACAGGCCTCCTGGGTACTTC
v_call: TRBV5-1
clone_size: NA
d_call: NA
j_call: TRBJ2-5

cdr3_aa: CATQTGTGAVLFNEQFF
cdr3_nt: TGTGCCACCCAAACCGGGACAGGGGCCGTTTTGTTCAATGAGCAGTTCTTC
v_call: TRBV5-8
clone_size: NA
d_call: TRBD1
j_call: TRBJ2-1

cdr3_aa: CSARDRAGRSDTQYF
cdr3_nt: TGCAGTGCCAGAGATCGAGCGGGAAGGTCGGATACGCAGTATTTT
v_call: TRBV20-1
clone_size: NA
d_call: TRBD2
j_call: TRBJ2-3

cdr3_aa: CATSRGPSGQGAREQFF
cdr3_nt: TGTGCCACCAGCAGAGGCCCCTCGGGACAGGGGGCAAGAGAGCAGTTCTTC
v_call: TRBV15
clone_size: NA
d_call: TRBD1
j_call: TRBJ2-1

cdr3_aa: CASSVRGNQPQHF
cdr3_nt: TGTGCCAGCAGTGTCAGGGGTAATCAGCCCCAGCATTTT
v_call: TRBV6-5
clone_size: few
d_call: NA
j_call: TRBJ1-5

cdr3_aa: CASSPLGLASYNEQFF
cdr3_nt: TGTGCCAGCAGTCCCCTCGGACTAGCGTCCTACAATGAGCAGTTCTTC
v_call: TRBV6-4
clone_size: once
d_call: TRBD2
j_call: TRBJ2-1

cdr3_aa: CASSPYGGYEQYF
cdr3_nt: TGTGCCAGCAGCCCCTATGGGGGCTACGAGCAGTACTTC
v_call: TRBV7-3
clone_size: few
d_call: NA
j_call: TRBJ2-7

cdr3_aa: CASSSSGSSETQYF
cdr3_nt: TGTGCCAGCAGTTCCAGCGGGAGCTCCGAGACCCAGTACTTC
v_call: TRBV27
clone_size: few
d_call: TRBD2
j_call: TRBJ2-5

cdr3_aa: CSARDPGLAGDWETQYF
cdr3_nt: TGCAGTGCTAGAGATCCGGGACTAGCGGGAGATTGGGAGACCCAGTACTTC
v_call: TRBV20-1
clone_size: NA
d_call: TRBD2
j_call: TRBJ2-5

cdr3_aa: CASSVGEDYNEQFF
cdr3_nt: TGTGCCAGCAGCGTAGGTGAAGATTACAATGAGCAGTTCTTC
v_call: TRBV9
clone_size: many
d_call: NA
j_call: TRBJ2-1

cdr3_aa: CASSYDRAQGETQYF
cdr3_nt: TGTGCCAGCAGTTACGACAGGGCTCAGGGAGAGACCCAGTACTTC
v_call: TRBV6-2/TRBV6-3
clone_size: NA
d_call: TRBD1
j_call: TRBJ2-5

cdr3_aa: CSAKAETEYEQYF
cdr3_nt: TGCAGTGCTAAGGCAGAGACAGAATACGAGCAGTACTTC
v_call: TRBV20-1
clone_size: few
d_call: NA
j_call: TRBJ2-7

cdr3_aa: CASSSGLAGLTDTQYF
cdr3_nt: TGTGCCAGCAGCTCCGGACTAGCGGGACTCACAGATACGCAGTATTTT
v_call: TRBV7-2
clone_size: NA
d_call: TRBD2
j_call: TRBJ2-3

cdr3_aa: CASNQDNGGYGYTF
cdr3_nt: TGTGCCAGCAACCAGGACAATGGGGGCTATGGCTACACCTTC
v_call: TRBV5-6
clone_size: NA
d_call: NA
j_call: TRBJ1-2

cdr3_aa: CASSRGGGSPLHF
cdr3_nt: TGTGCCAGCAGCCGGGGGGGAGGTTCACCCCTCCACTTT
v_call: TRBV27
clone_size: few
d_call: NA
j_call: TRBJ1-6

cdr3_aa: CASSLLGLGEPAYNEQFF
cdr3_nt: TGCGCCAGCAGCTTGCTCGGACTAGGGGAACCGGCCTACAATGAGCAGTTCTTC
v_call: TRBV5-1
clone_size: NA
d_call: TRBD2
j_call: TRBJ2-1

cdr3_aa: CASSRKDRDGWDSPLHF
cdr3_nt: TGTGCCAGCAGTCGGAAGGACAGGGATGGGTGGGATTCACCCCTCCACTTT
v_call: TRBV13
clone_size: NA
d_call: TRBD1
j_call: TRBJ1-6

cdr3_aa: CASSLEGLAVIVETQYF
cdr3_nt: TGTGCCAGCAGCTTAGAGGGCCTAGCGGTGATTGTCGAGACCCAGTACTTC
v_call: TRBV11-2
clone_size: once
d_call: TRBD2
j_call: TRBJ2-5

cdr3_aa: CASSLGQGRSTEAFF
cdr3_nt: TGTGCCAGCAGCCTCGGACAGGGTAGGAGCACTGAAGCTTTCTTT
v_call: TRBV7-9
clone_size: NA
d_call: TRBD1
j_call: TRBJ1-1

cdr3_aa: CASSLGQGENTEAFF
cdr3_nt: TGTGCCAGCAGTTTAGGGCAGGGGGAGAACACTGAAGCTTTCTTT
v_call: TRBV27
clone_size: few
d_call: TRBD1
j_call: TRBJ1-1

cdr3_aa: CASSSGTSGSKETQYF
cdr3_nt: TGCGCCAGCAGCTCTGGGACTAGCGGGAGTAAAGAGACCCAGTACTTC
v_call: TRBV5-1
clone_size: many
d_call: TRBD2
j_call: TRBJ2-5

cdr3_aa: CASSKVAASGSDGELFF
cdr3_nt: TGTGCCAGCAGCAAAGTAGCGGCTAGCGGGAGTGACGGGGAGCTGTTTTTT
v_call: TRBV21-1
clone_size: few
d_call: NA
j_call: TRBJ2-2

cdr3_aa: CASSHGADQPQHF
cdr3_nt: TGCGCCAGCAGCCACGGGGCGGATCAGCCCCAGCATTTT
v_call: TRBV4-3
clone_size: NA
d_call: NA
j_call: TRBJ1-5